Below, 14 T cell receptor beta chains from the same sample are listed, as sequenced in a study of T cell repertoires in cytomegalovirus infection. Using its own MiXCR run on the reads, TCRdb lists one record per CDR3 protein. The table shows around 300,000 distinct CDR3 sequences, with 20% to 30% occurring only once. Specimen: PBMCs. These TCRs come from a human donor in good health (CMV status not recorded). Some clones in this sample may be carry-over from other donors' samples.

This clonotype was found a few times. A read error may account for a junction end that differs from germline. The chain has TRBV2 and TRBJ1-2; tentatively, D is TRBD1 (6 bases). The CDR3 loop spans 12 amino acids. CDR1 and CDR2 (germline): SNHLY, FYNNEI. CDR3 region: CASSEALRGAQF. The CDR3 coding sequence is TGTGCCAGCAGTGAAGCGCTTCGGGGGGCGCAGTTC.

This clonotype showed up many times. The chain couples TRBV12-3 or TRBV12-4 to TRBJ1-6; TRBD1 might be the D (6 bases). CDR3 length: 16 residues. Trimming removed 6 bases from V and 10 bases from J, with 22 bases in between. The CDR3 loop is CASSLTTGRGGSPLHF. The CDR3 DNA follows: TGTGCCAGCAGCCTAACCACAGGGCGTGGAGGATCACCCCTCCACTTT.

This clonotype appeared many times. The J gene is TRBJ1-6, the V gene TRBV7-2, with D maybe TRBD1 (6 bases). The CDR3 is made up of 15 amino acids. Trimming removed 5 bases at V and 8 bases at J, with 16 bases between. Germline CDR1 and CDR2: SGHTA and FQGNSA. In DNA, the CDR3 is TGTGCCAGCAGCGCGGGGACAACGAGGTATTCACCCCTCCACTTT. It encodes CASSAGTTRYSPLHF. Supplemented by reference TRBV7-2 and TRBJ1-6, the full variable domain reads GAGVSQSPSNKVTEKGKDVELRCDPISGHTALYWYRQSLGQGLEFLIYFQGNSAPDKSGLPSDRFSAERTGGSVSTLTIQRTQQEDSAVYLCASSAGTTRYSPLHFGNGTRLTVT.

The chain uses TRBV4-3 and TRBJ1-4; 7 nucleotides agree with TRBD1. Trimming cost V 1 base and J 8 bases; bases outside gene matches: 10. CDR3 size: 16 residues. CDR1 is LGHNA and CDR2 is YSLEER in the germline V gene. Written as DNA, the CDR3 is TGCGCCAGCAGCCAAGCGACGGGACAGTCATTGGAAAAACTGTTTTTT. As protein: CASSQATGQSLEKLFF.

This clonotype has just a few counts. This chain uses TRBV5-1 with TRBJ2-3; D uncertain. CDR3 length equals 13 residues. Germline lookup yields CDR1 SGHRS and CDR2 YFSETQ. Trimming shortened V by 0 bases and J by 2 bases, and 4 bases separated the two germline ends. The CDR3 is CASSLDVTDTQYF. CDR3 DNA sequence: TGCGCCAGCAGCTTGGATGTCACAGATACGCAGTATTTT.

Only a few counts were recorded for this clonotype. The rearrangement uses TRBV10-3 and TRBJ2-5; 13 nucleotides align to TRBD2. The CDR3 covers 15 residues. Germline assignment: CDR1 ENHRY and CDR2 SYGVKD. V dropped 10 bases and J dropped 5; count of bases not matched to a gene: 10. This CDR3 reads CASSGTSGMSETQYF. As DNA, the CDR3 is TGTGCCAGTTCCGGGACTAGCGGGATGAGTGAGACCCAGTACTTC.

At least ten counts were recorded for this clonotype. The J gene is TRBJ2-5, the V gene TRBV7-2, with no clear D. V lost 5 bases and J 1 base, leaving 11 bases between the germline ends. CDR3 length: 14 amino acids. The germline V gene has CDR1 SGHTA and CDR2 FQGNSA. CDR3 in DNA: TGTGCCAGCAGCAACTACGGAATCCAAGAGACCCAGTACTTC. This translates into CASSNYGIQETQYF.

This clonotype was detected a few times. This sequence joins TRBV7-3 and TRBJ2-2, with D unclear. V was pared by 5 bases and J by 3 bases, with 13 bases between. The CDR3 runs to 15 residues. CDR1 and CDR2 (germline): SGHTA, FQGTGA. The CDR3 is CASSLRGTDTGELFF. CDR3 nucleotides: TGTGCCAGCAGCCTAAGAGGAACTGACACCGGGGAGCTGTTTTTT.

This clonotype was observed many times. The chain has TRBV7-2 and TRBJ2-3; D tentatively reads TRBD1 or TRBD2 (5 bases each). CDR1 and CDR2 (germline): SGHTA, FQGNSA. The ends were cut back, 5 bases at V and 5 bases at J, with 14 bases in the middle. The CDR3 runs to 14 residues. DNA for the CDR3: TGTGCCAGCAGCGCTGGGACCTTCATAGATACGCAGTATTTT. Translated, it gives CASSAGTFIDTQYF.

J is TRBJ2-3 and V is TRBV13; D call uncertain. Between the trimmed V and J ends, which lost 5 bases and 5 bases, there was a span of 8 bases. CDR1 and CDR2 (germline): PRHDT, FYEKMQ (reference sequence). This CDR3 has 12 residues. The CDR3 DNA is TGTGCCAGCAGCGCCTATGGAGATACGCAGTATTTT. Amino acids: CASSAYGDTQYF.

V gene TRBV15 combines with J gene TRBJ1-1; 8 nucleotides align to TRBD1. Germline V gene data show CDR1 as LNHNV and CDR2 as YYDKDF (reference sequence). The CDR3 has 14 amino acids. J lost 7 bases, V lost 2 bases, and 6 bases had no gene match. The chain's CDR3 is CATSRRSGGYEAFF. CDR3 nucleotide sequence: TGTGCCACCAGCAGAAGGTCAGGGGGCTATGAAGCTTTCTTT.

This clonotype was seen a few times. This chain uses TRBV20-1 with TRBJ1-2, with D maybe TRBD1 (6 bases). Trimming took off 5 bases at V and 2 bases at J, with 12 bases between the two ends. CDR1 is DFQATT, CDR2 SNEGSKA, per germline (reference sequence). The CDR3 consists of 13 residues. CDR3 region: CSAATTGNYGYTF. CDR3 sequence (DNA): TGCAGTGCTGCCACGACAGGAAACTATGGCTACACCTTC.

This clonotype has only a few counts. This chain connects TRBV14 to TRBJ1-5; TRBD1 agrees at 7 bases. Losses at the gene ends were 3 bases for V and 2 bases for J; bases not matched to a gene: 7. Germline V gene lookup returns CDR1 SGHDN and CDR2 FVKESK. The CDR3 runs 16 residues. The CDR3 loop is CASSQPGTARNQPQHF. The CDR3 nucleotides read TGTGCCAGCAGCCAGCCGGGGACAGCCCGCAATCAGCCCCAGCATTTT.

This clonotype was seen only a few times. This sequence joins TRBV5-1 and TRBJ2-7; 8 bases are shared with TRBD1. CDR1 and CDR2 from the germline V gene are SGHRS and YFSETQ. The CDR3 is 14 residues long. Losses at the gene ends were 3 bases for V and 6 bases for J; bases not matched to a gene: 8. The CDR3 protein is CASSSGTGLGEQYF. Here the CDR3 DNA reads TGCGCCAGCAGCTCCGGGACAGGACTGGGCGAGCAGTACTTC. The entire variable domain, with the rest obtained from reference TRBV5-1 and TRBJ2-7, is as follows: KAGVTQTPRYLIKTRGQQVTLSCSPISGHRSVSWYQQTPGQGLQFLFEYFSETQRNKGNFPGRFSGRQFSNSRSEMNVSTLELGDSALYLCASSSGTGLGEQYFGPGTRLTVT.